This T cell receptor beta chain stems from a study of technical replicates of blood from several donors. CDR3 size: 13 residues. Trimming pared 1 base from V and 1 base from J, leaving 4 bases between. The germline V gene has CDR1 MDHEN and CDR2 SYDVKM. TCRdb's copy holds only in-frame clones and misses some; the assay was immunoSEQ multiplex PCR. Here the sample spans about 83,000 clones, around 95% being singletons. The V and J genes are TRBV28 and TRBJ1-1; D is undetermined. The material sequenced was T cells isolated from PBMCs. This receptor was obtained from a human donor in good health. In nucleotides, the CDR3 is TGTGCCAGCAGTTTATCCGGGAACACTGAAGCTTTCTTT. Its translation is CASSLSGNTEAFF.